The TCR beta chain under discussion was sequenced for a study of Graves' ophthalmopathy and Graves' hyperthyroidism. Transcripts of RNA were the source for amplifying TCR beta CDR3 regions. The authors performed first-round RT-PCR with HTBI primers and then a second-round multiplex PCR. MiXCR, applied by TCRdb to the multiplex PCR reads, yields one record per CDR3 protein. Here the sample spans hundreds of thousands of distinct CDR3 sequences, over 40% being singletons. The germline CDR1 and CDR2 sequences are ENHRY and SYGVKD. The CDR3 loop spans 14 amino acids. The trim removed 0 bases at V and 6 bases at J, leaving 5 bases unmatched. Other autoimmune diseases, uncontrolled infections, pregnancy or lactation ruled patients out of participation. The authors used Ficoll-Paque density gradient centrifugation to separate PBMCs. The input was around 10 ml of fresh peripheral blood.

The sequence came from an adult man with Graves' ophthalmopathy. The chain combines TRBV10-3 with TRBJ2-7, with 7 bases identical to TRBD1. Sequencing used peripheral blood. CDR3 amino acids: CAISESNRGREQYF. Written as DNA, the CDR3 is TGTGCCATCAGTGAGTCGAACAGGGGCCGCGAGCAGTACTTC.